One and the same sample provided the 4 T cell receptor beta chains below, sequenced in a study of T cells after yellow fever vaccination (dated by TCRdb to the late 2010s). Library preparation used 5' RACE. Sequenced using an Illumina NovaSeq 6000. TCRdb passed the public sequencing reads through fastp at Q25 and MiXCR, retaining productive beta sequences. For every CDR3 protein sequence, its rows merge into one entry that carries the most common genes and DNA. In all, the sample holds 340,000 or so distinct CDR3 sequences, and around 13% of those were seen once. The top ten clones comprise approximately 3.3% of the sample. The treatment or condition tag for this specimen amounts to: live attenuated yellow fever vaccine strain. The sample consisted of CD4+ T cells sorted from PBMCs, taken 15 days after the yellow fever booster vaccination. All receptors come from a man aged 18 to 35 who received the YFV17D yellow fever vaccine.

The rearrangement joins TRBV6-1 to TRBJ1-6; TRBD1 is a possible D gene (5 bases). Trimming took off 4 bases at V and 9 bases at J, with 10 bases between the two ends. The CDR3 runs to 13 residues. Germline assignment: CDR1 MNHNS and CDR2 SASEGT. CDR3 in DNA: TGTGCCAGCAGTGTAGAGGGGCCTTCACCCCTCCACTTT. This codes for CASSVEGPSPLHF.

A few counts support this clonotype. The rearrangement links TRBV7-2 to TRBJ2-3, with TRBD2 as a possible D gene (5 bases). The V end was cut by 0 bases, the J end by 7 bases, with 8 bases between. The CDR3 contains 13 residues. Germline V gives CDR1 SGHTA, CDR2 FQGNSA. The CDR3 protein is CASSLADYYTQYF. The CDR3 DNA sequence: TGTGCCAGCAGCTTAGCCGACTACTATACGCAGTATTTT.

This clonotype showed up just a few times. The rearrangement uses TRBV6-6 and TRBJ2-1, with 10 positions matching TRBD1. The V gene end was trimmed by 6 bases and the J gene end by 3 bases; junction bases not matched to a gene: 5. The CDR3 consists of 15 residues. CDR1 MNHNY and CDR2 SVGAGI come from the germline V gene (reference sequence). CDR3 in amino acids: CASRRQGANYNEQFF. CDR3 nucleotide sequence: TGTGCCAGCAGGAGACAGGGGGCGAACTACAATGAGCAGTTCTTC.

This clonotype was detected only a few times. The chain carries TRBV20-1 and TRBJ1-2, with TRBD1 matching over 7 bases. From germline, CDR1 is DFQATT and CDR2 SNEGSKA (reference sequence). Trimming removed 3 bases from V and 8 bases from J; junction bases left unmatched: 6. This CDR3 contains 12 residues. CDR3 in DNA: TGCAGTGCTAGTCGCCAGGGGGAAGGCTACACCTTC. Protein product: CSASRQGEGYTF.